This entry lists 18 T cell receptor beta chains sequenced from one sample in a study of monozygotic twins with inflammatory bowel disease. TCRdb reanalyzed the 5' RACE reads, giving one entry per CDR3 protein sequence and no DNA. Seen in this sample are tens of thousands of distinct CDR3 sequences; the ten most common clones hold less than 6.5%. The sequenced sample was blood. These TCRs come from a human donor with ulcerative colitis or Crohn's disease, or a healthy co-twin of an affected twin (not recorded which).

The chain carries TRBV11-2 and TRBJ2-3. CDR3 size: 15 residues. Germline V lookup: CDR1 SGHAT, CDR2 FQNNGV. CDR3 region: CASSLSIASTDTQYF.

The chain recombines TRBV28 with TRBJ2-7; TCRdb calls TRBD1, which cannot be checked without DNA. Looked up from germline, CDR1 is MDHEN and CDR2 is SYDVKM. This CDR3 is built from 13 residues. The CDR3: CASRWDSSYEQYF.

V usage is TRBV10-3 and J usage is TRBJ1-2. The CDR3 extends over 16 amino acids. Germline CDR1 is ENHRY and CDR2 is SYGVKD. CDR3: CAISARPGGGNNGYTF.

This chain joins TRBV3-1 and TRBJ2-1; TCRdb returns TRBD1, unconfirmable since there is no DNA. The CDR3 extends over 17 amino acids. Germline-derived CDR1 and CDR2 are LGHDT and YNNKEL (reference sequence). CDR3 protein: CASSTLGGTGGQNEQFF.

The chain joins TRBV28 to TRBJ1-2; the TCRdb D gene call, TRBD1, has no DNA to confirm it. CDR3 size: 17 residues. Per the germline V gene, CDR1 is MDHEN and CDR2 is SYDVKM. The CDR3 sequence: CASSLGTGPRENYGYTF.

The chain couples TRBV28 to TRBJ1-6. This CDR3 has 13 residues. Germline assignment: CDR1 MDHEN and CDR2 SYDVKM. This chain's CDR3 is CASSFKANSPLHF. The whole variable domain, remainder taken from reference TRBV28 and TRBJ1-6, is DVKVTQSSRYLVKRTGEKVFLECVQDMDHENMFWYRQDPGLGLRLIYFSYDVKMKEKGDIPEGYSVSREKKERFSLILESASTNQTSMYLCASSFKANSPLHFGNGTRLTVT.

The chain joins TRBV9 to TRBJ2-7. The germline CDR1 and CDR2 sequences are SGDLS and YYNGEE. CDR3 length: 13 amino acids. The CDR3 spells CASSVELGMEQYF. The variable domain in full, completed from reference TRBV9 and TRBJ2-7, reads DSGVTQTPKHLITATGQRVTLRCSPRSGDLSVYWYQQSLDQGLQFLIQYYNGEERAKGNILERFSAQQFPDLHSELNLSSLELGDSALYFCASSVELGMEQYFGPGTRLTVT.

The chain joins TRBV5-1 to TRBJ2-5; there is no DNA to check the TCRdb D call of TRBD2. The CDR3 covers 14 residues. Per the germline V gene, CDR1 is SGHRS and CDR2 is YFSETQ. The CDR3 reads CASSGRDHQETQYF.

The CDR3 spells CSARLLAGGGGELFF. The chain couples TRBV20-1 to TRBJ2-2; TCRdb's assignment of TRBD2 cannot be checked, as there is no DNA. The CDR3 runs 15 residues. Germline loops: CDR1 DFQATT, CDR2 SNEGSKA (reference sequence).

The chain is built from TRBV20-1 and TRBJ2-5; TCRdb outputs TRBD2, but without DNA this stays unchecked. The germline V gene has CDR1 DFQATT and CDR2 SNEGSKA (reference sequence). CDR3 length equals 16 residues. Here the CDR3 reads CSAALGGLAGEETQYF.

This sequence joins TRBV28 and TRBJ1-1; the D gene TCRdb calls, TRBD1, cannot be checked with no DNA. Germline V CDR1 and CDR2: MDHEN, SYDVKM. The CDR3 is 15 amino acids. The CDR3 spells CASSSAGRGGTEAFF.

The CDR3 loop reads CASSFSGSNAFGQYF. The V gene is TRBV7-2, the J gene TRBJ2-7. The CDR3 runs 15 residues. Germline V gives CDR1 SGHTA, CDR2 FQGNSA. Combining the CDR3 with reference TRBV7-2 and TRBJ2-7 gives the whole variable domain GAGVSQSPSNKVTEKGKDVELRCDPISGHTALYWYRQSLGQGLEFLIYFQGNSAPDKSGLPSDRFSAERTGGSVSTLTIQRTQQEDSAVYLCASSFSGSNAFGQYFGPGTRLTVT.

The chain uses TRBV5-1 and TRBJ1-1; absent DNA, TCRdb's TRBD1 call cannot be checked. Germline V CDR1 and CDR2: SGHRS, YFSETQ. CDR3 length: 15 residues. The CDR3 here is CASSLEGGRRTEAFF. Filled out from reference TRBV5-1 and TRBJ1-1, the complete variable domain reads KAGVTQTPRYLIKTRGQQVTLSCSPISGHRSVSWYQQTPGQGLQFLFEYFSETQRNKGNFPGRFSGRQFSNSRSEMNVSTLELGDSALYLCASSLEGGRRTEAFFGQGTRLTVV.

This chain's CDR3 is CASSLGTAGASTDTQYF. The V call is TRBV11-3, the J call TRBJ2-3; TCRdb gives TRBD1 as the D gene, but with no DNA this cannot be confirmed. The CDR3 extends over 17 amino acids. Germline-derived CDR1 and CDR2 are SGHNT and YENEEA.

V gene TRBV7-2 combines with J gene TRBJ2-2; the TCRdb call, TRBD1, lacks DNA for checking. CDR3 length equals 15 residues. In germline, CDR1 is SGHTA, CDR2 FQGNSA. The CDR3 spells CASSLARQGGGELFF.

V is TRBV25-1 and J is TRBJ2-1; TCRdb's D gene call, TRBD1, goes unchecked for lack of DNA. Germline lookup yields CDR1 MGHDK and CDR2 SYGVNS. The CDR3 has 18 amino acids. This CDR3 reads CASSEYDWTVSSYNEQFF.

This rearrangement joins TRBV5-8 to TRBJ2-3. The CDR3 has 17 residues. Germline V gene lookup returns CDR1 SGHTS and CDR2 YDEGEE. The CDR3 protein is CASSLAVRQAFTDTQYF.

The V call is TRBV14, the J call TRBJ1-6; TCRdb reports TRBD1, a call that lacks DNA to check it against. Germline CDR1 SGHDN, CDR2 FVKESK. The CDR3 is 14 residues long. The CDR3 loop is CASSEGGIYSPLHF. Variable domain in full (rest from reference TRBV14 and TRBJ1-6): EAGVTQFPSHSVIEKGQTVTLRCDPISGHDNLYWYRRVMGKEIKFLLHFVKESKQDESGMPNNRFLAERTGGTYSTLKVQPAELEDSGVYFCASSEGGIYSPLHFGNGTRLTVT.